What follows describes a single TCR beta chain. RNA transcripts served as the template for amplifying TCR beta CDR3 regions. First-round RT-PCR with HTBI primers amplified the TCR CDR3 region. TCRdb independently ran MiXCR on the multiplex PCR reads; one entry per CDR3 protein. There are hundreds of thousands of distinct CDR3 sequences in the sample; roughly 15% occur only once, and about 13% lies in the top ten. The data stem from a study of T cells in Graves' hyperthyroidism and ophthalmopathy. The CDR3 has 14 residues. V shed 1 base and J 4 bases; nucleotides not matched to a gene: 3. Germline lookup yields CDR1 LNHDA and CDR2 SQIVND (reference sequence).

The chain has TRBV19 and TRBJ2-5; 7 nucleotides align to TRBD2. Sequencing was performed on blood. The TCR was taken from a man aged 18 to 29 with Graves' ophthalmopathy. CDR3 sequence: CASSIVGGGETQYF. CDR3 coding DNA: TGTGCCAGTAGTATAGTGGGGGGGGGAGAGACCCAGTACTTC.